The 26 T cell receptor beta chains reported below all come from one sample, sequenced in a study of blood T cell repertoires in COVID-19. The data were produced by immunoSEQ multiplex PCR, yet TCRdb's version contains in-frame clones alone and is incomplete. Altogether more than 200,000 clones are present, 88% being singletons, with the ten largest covering about 0.64%. Sequenced sample: peripheral blood. Receptors originate from a human donor in a cohort sampled during active COVID-19.

This clone showed up just a few times. This chain joins TRBV7-2 and TRBJ2-7; no reliable D call. V was cut by 1 base and J by 3 bases, with 7 bases left in between. Germline V CDR1 and CDR2: SGHTA, FQGNSA. The CDR3 length is 13 residues. Here the CDR3 DNA reads TGTGCCAGCAGCTTAGGCAGAAACTACGAGCAGTACTTC. This translates into CASSLGRNYEQYF.

The genes are TRBV5-1 and TRBJ2-3; D might be TRBD2 (6 bases). V was cut by 3 bases and J by 5 bases, with 16 bases left in between. Germline V CDR1 and CDR2: SGHRS, YFSETQ. This CDR3 comprises 15 residues. The chain's CDR3 is CASSSTGTQRDTQYF. The DNA for the CDR3 is TGCGCCAGCAGCTCCACCGGGACTCAAAGAGATACGCAGTATTTT.

This clone was detected a few times. The rearrangement uses TRBV6-2 or TRBV6-3 and TRBJ2-2; 8 bases align to TRBD1. Germline CDR1 reads MNHEY; CDR2 reads SVGEGT. The CDR3 is 16 amino acids. The V and J ends lost 0 bases and 7 bases, in that order; junction bases with no gene match: 7. The CDR3 DNA reads as TGTGCCAGCAGTTACTCGCCCCGACAGGGGAGCGGGGAGCTGTTTTTT. Protein: CASSYSPRQGSGELFF.

The chain joins TRBV6-5 to TRBJ2-1, with D unclear. The CDR3 sequence is 14 residues long. Trimming left V 2 bases short and J 5 bases short, with 10 bases between. In germline, CDR1 is MNHEY, CDR2 SVGAGI. Here the CDR3 DNA reads TGTGCCAGCAGTTACGGTCGACTCAACAATGAGCAGTTCTTC. Its protein product is CASSYGRLNNEQFF.

The chain recombines TRBV27 with TRBJ2-7, with D perhaps TRBD1 (6 bases). CDR3 size: 14 residues. From germline, CDR1 is MNHEY and CDR2 SMNVEV (reference sequence). Trimming took 6 bases from V and 0 from J, leaving 12 bases between them. The CDR3 sequence: CASRETGASYEQYF. DNA for the CDR3: TGTGCCAGCAGAGAGACAGGAGCCTCCTACGAGCAGTACTTC.

The chain combines TRBV21-1 with TRBJ2-1; whether TRBD2, the table's D call, matches the DNA was not checked. TRBV21-1 is assigned pseudogene status. The CDR3 is 17 amino acids. The DNA for the CDR3 is TGTGCCAGCAGCTTTTTGATTCGGGGGGGCACGACCGATGAGCAGTTCTTC. Its translation is CASSFLIRGGTTDEQFF.

The rearrangement joins TRBV5-5 to TRBJ1-2; the match to TRBD1 covers 11 bases. With V trimmed by 0 bases and J by 2 bases, 6 bases remained unmatched. This CDR3 comprises 17 residues. Germline loops: CDR1 SGHKS, CDR2 YYEKEE (reference sequence). In DNA, the CDR3 is TGTGCCAGCAGCTTGGCACATCGGACAGGGGGCAACTATGGCTACACCTTC. Protein product: CASSLAHRTGGNYGYTF.

This clone came up a few times. V is TRBV4-2 and J is TRBJ1-5, with 9 bases fitting TRBD1. CDR1 is LGHNA, CDR2 YNFKEQ, per germline. V was clipped by 4 bases and J by 6 bases; unmatched bases: 7. This CDR3 is built from 15 residues. The CDR3, as DNA: TGTGCCAGCAGCCCCACACAGGGGGCTGGTCAGCCCCAGCATTTT. This gives the protein CASSPTQGAGQPQHF.

V is TRBV7-3 and J is TRBJ2-7; TRBD2 matches at 15 bases. Germline V gene lookup returns CDR1 SGHTA and CDR2 FQGTGA. The CDR3 runs 19 residues. J was trimmed by 3 bases and V by 5 bases; bases with no gene match: 14. The CDR3 coding sequence is TGTGCCAGCAGCCCAAAGGGACTAGCGGGAGGCCGGAACATCTACGAGCAGTACTTC. Protein: CASSPKGLAGGRNIYEQYF.

The chain combines TRBV7-3 with TRBJ2-3, with D uncertain. Per the germline V gene, CDR1 is SGHTA and CDR2 is FQGTGA. V lost 0 bases, J lost 6 bases, and 4 bases lay in between. The CDR3 is 12 residues long. The CDR3 loop reads CASSLTGDTQYF. The CDR3 DNA is TGTGCCAGCAGCTTAACCGGGGATACGCAGTATTTT.

This chain uses TRBV7-2 with TRBJ2-7; 8 positions match TRBD2. J lost 6 bases, V lost 5 bases, and 21 bases had no gene match. The CDR3 has 18 residues. Germline values: CDR1 SGHTA, CDR2 FQGNSA. This CDR3 reads CASSRSGGAAGGLSEQYF. As DNA, the CDR3 is TGTGCCAGCAGCAGGTCGGGGGGGGCGGCCGGCGGTCTGTCCGAGCAGTACTTC.

The chain recombines TRBV30 with TRBJ2-7; weak D call: TRBD2 (7 bases). CDR3 length: 13 amino acids. V was pared by 2 bases and J by 2 bases, with 10 bases between. Germline V gives CDR1 GTSNPN, CDR2 SVGIG (reference sequence). Here the CDR3 DNA reads TGTGCCTGGAGTTTGGGGGGGCCCTACGAGCAGTACTTC. It encodes CAWSLGGPYEQYF.

The chain carries TRBV14 and TRBJ1-1; D not certain. The CDR3 length is 13 residues. Germline CDR1 SGHDN, CDR2 FVKESK. Trimming cost V 0 bases and J 7 bases, with 9 bases left between them. The CDR3 DNA follows: TGTGCCAGCAGCCAAGACTTGGTTAGTGAAGCTTTCTTT. This encodes CASSQDLVSEAFF.

This rearrangement joins TRBV6-5 to TRBJ2-3, with TRBD1 matching 8 bases. The CDR3 is 14 amino acids. After removal of 11 bases from V and 4 bases from J, the junction contained 11 bases not matched to a gene. Per the germline V gene, CDR1 is MNHEY and CDR2 is SVGAGI. DNA of the CDR3: TGTGCCGGACGTTACAGGGGGTTATCAGATACGCAGTATTTT. Translation gives CAGRYRGLSDTQYF.

The chain combines TRBV4-1 with TRBJ1-1, with 8 bases that match TRBD1. The CDR3 totals 15 residues. Germline values: CDR1 MGHRA, CDR2 YSYEKL. The V gene end was trimmed by 3 bases and the J gene end by 5 bases; junction bases not matched to a gene: 8. Written as DNA, the CDR3 is TGCGCCAGCAGCCATAACAGGGGGAGAAAAACTGAAGCTTTCTTT. This translates into CASSHNRGRKTEAFF.

V usage is TRBV5-1 and J usage is TRBJ2-2; tentatively, D is TRBD2 (6 bases). This CDR3 region has 14 residues. Germline CDR1 reads SGHRS; CDR2 reads YFSETQ. Deletions cut 4 bases from V and 7 bases from J, with 14 bases between. As DNA, the CDR3 is TGCGCCAGCAGCCGACGGCCCGGGGGCGGGGAGCTGTTTTTT. This sequence encodes CASSRRPGGGELFF.

The V call is TRBV29-1, the J call TRBJ2-7, with a possible D match to TRBD2 (5 bases). V was clipped by 1 base and J by 2 bases, with 6 bases between them. From germline, CDR1 is SQVTM and CDR2 ANQGSEA. This CDR3 spans 12 amino acids. For the CDR3, the DNA is TGCAGCGTTGAAGGGGAGCCCTACGAGCAGTACTTC. It translates to CSVEGEPYEQYF.

The CDR3 nucleotides read TGTGCCAGCAGCTTAGATGTGTGGGGAGACGGGAGACAGGGCCTACTTGAAGCTTTCTTT. This gives the protein CASSLDVWGDGRQGLLEAFF. J is TRBJ1-1 and V is TRBV11-3; TRBD1 matches at 7 bases. Per germline, CDR1 SGHNT and CDR2 YENEEA. V lost 0 bases to trimming and J lost 7 bases; unmatched junction nucleotides: 23. This CDR3 has 20 residues.

This clone was seen just once. The chain is built from TRBV4-3 and TRBJ2-5, with 7 bases that match TRBD2. The CDR3 extends over 15 amino acids. CDR1 is LGHNA, CDR2 YSLEER, per germline. V dropped 4 bases and J dropped 0; count of bases not matched to a gene: 5. CDR3 amino acids: CASSPTSGNQETQYF. The CDR3 DNA reads TGCGCCAGCAGCCCGACCAGCGGGAACCAAGAGACCCAGTACTTC.

This clone was counted only a few times. The chain recombines TRBV27 with TRBJ1-6, with D possibly being TRBD1 (5 bases). Germline-derived CDR1 and CDR2 are MNHEY and SMNVEV (reference sequence). V was trimmed by 2 bases and J by 4 bases, leaving 9 bases between them. The CDR3 contains 15 residues. CDR3 region: CASSLGDRYNSPLHF. CDR3 bases: TGTGCCAGCAGTTTAGGAGACAGATATAATTCACCCCTCCACTTT.

J is TRBJ1-2 and V is TRBV6-5; D is possibly TRBD1 (6 bases). This CDR3 is 16 amino acids long. Germline CDR1 is MNHEY and CDR2 is SVGAGI. Trimming left V 4 bases short and J 2 bases short, with 17 bases between. This chain's CDR3 is CASSSPVGARNYGYTF. The CDR3 DNA follows: TGTGCCAGCAGTTCACCCGTGGGGGCGAGGAACTATGGCTACACCTTC.

This sequence joins TRBV7-2 and TRBJ1-2; no reliable D call. Trimming shortened V by 0 bases and J by 8 bases, and 10 bases separated the two germline ends. Per germline, CDR1 SGHTA and CDR2 FQGNSA. The CDR3 runs 13 residues. CDR3 sequence reads: CASSLAVSSGYTF. The CDR3 bases are TGTGCCAGCAGCTTAGCGGTTAGCAGCGGCTACACCTTC.

CDR3 loop: CASVGAVRTDTQYF. In DNA form, the CDR3 reads TGTGCCAGCGTGGGAGCGGTGCGCACAGATACGCAGTATTTT. This chain links TRBV18 with TRBJ2-3, with D perhaps matching TRBD2 (5 bases). The V gene lost 8 bases and the J gene lost 1 base, with 13 bases spanning the gap. There are 14 residues in the CDR3. Germline V gene lookup returns CDR1 KGHSH and CDR2 LQKENI.

CDR3 amino acids: CASSLEVAGRHGYTF. As DNA, the CDR3 is TGTGCCAGCAGCTTAGAAGTGGCGGGGCGGCATGGCTACACCTTC. The chain carries TRBV13 and TRBJ1-2; a possible D gene is TRBD1 (5 bases). V was trimmed by 1 base and J by 6 bases, leaving 15 bases between them. The CDR3 is 15 amino acids. Germline V gene sequence: CDR1 PRHDT, CDR2 FYEKMQ (reference sequence). Full variable domain (outside the CDR3, taken from reference TRBV13 and TRBJ1-2): AAGVIQSPRHLIKEKRETATLKCYPIPRHDTVYWYQQGPGQDPQFLISFYEKMQSDKGSIPDRFSAQQFSDYHSELNMSSLELGDSALYFCASSLEVAGRHGYTFGSGTRLTVV.

In this sample, this clone turned up many times. This chain uses TRBV4-3 with TRBJ1-4; 8 bases match TRBD1. Germline V gene sequence: CDR1 LGHNA, CDR2 YSLEER. The CDR3 consists of 16 residues. Trimming removed 1 base from V and 5 bases from J; junction bases left unmatched: 6. The CDR3 loop reads CASSQGTGSGNEKLFF. DNA of the CDR3: TGCGCCAGCAGCCAAGGGACAGGGTCGGGGAATGAAAAACTGTTTTTT.

This clone came up a few times. The V call is TRBV25-1, the J call TRBJ2-7; 8 positions match TRBD1. V lost 5 bases and J lost 1; bases outside the gene matches: 10. The CDR3 contains 16 residues. Germline V gene lookup returns CDR1 MGHDK and CDR2 SYGVNS. CDR3 nucleotides: TGTGCCAGCAGTTCCCCAGAGGACAGGGCTTCCTACGAGCAGTACTTC. Its translation: CASSSPEDRASYEQYF.